The rows below give T cell receptor beta chains drawn from one sample of a study of blood T cell repertoires in COVID-19. Produced via immunoSEQ multiplex PCR; TCRdb's table is partial and in-frame only. The sample records around 250,000 clones, less than 90% being singletons. The sample comprised peripheral blood. These receptors were taken from a woman in her 40s who had recovered from COVID-19. Each CDR3 is given without its conserved first and last residue. Fields, in order: V gene, clone size, J gene, CDR3 protein. A clone size is listed for some rows: how often the clone was seen (once, few, many), or a class if it is expanded.

v_gene: TRBV9
abundance: -
j_gene: TRBJ1-4
CDR3aa: ASSAGQGSEKLF

v_gene: TRBV7-9
abundance: once
j_gene: TRBJ2-7
CDR3aa: ASSSDRTWQY

v_gene: TRBV5-6
abundance: -
j_gene: TRBJ1-6
CDR3aa: ASSLRDGGSPLH

v_gene: TRBV5-1
abundance: -
j_gene: TRBJ1-4
CDR3aa: ASSLGAGIATNEKLF

v_gene: TRBV24-1
abundance: once
j_gene: TRBJ2-3
CDR3aa: ATSETGGTDTQY

v_gene: TRBV7-9
abundance: -
j_gene: TRBJ2-2
CDR3aa: ASSVRQGNTGELF

v_gene: TRBV9
abundance: -
j_gene: TRBJ2-5
CDR3aa: ASSARGALQETQY

v_gene: TRBV6-1
abundance: few
j_gene: TRBJ1-2
CDR3aa: ATQQGGYGYT

v_gene: TRBV11-3
abundance: -
j_gene: TRBJ1-4
CDR3aa: ASSLGDSNEKLF

v_gene: TRBV7-9
abundance: many
j_gene: TRBJ2-5
CDR3aa: ASSPARGRGAQETQY

v_gene: TRBV11-3
abundance: few
j_gene: TRBJ2-2
CDR3aa: ASSSPGTSGGGTGELF

v_gene: TRBV15
abundance: -
j_gene: TRBJ1-4
CDR3aa: ATSTDLYRHNEAATNEKLF

v_gene: TRBV5-1
abundance: -
j_gene: TRBJ1-2
CDR3aa: ASSSPDRAHGYT